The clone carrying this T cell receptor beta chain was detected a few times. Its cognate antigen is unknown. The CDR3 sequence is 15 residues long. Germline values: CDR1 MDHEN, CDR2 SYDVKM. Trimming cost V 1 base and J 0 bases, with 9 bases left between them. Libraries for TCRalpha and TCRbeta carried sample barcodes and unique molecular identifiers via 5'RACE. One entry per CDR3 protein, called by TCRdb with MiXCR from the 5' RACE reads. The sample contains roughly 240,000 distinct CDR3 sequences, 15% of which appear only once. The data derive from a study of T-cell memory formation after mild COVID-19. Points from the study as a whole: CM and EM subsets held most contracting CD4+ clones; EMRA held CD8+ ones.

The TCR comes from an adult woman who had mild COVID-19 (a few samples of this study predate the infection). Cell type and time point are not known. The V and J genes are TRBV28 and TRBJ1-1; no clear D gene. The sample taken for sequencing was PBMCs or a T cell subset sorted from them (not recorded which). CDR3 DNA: TGTGCCAGCAGTTTATCGCGCTCAGTGAACACTGAAGCTTTCTTT. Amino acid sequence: CASSLSRSVNTEAFF.